Following are 8 T cell receptor beta chains from one sample sequenced in a study of T cells after yellow fever vaccination. TCRdb re-analysed the 5' RACE reads in MiXCR, keeping a single row per CDR3 protein. In the table there are about 330,000 distinct CDR3 sequences, 8.1% of which are singletons. The sequenced sample was PBMCs, obtained around 45 days after the first yellow fever vaccination. The origin of the receptors is a young man who received the YFV17D yellow fever vaccine.

This clonotype was seen only a few times. This CDR3 is CASSVDGAKDTQYF. In DNA form, the CDR3 reads TGTGCCAGCAGCGTAGACGGCGCTAAAGATACGCAGTATTTT. The chain uses TRBV9 and TRBJ2-3; D is undetermined. This CDR3 is 14 amino acids long. CDR1 and CDR2 (germline): SGDLS, YYNGEE. Between the trimmed V and J ends, which lost 0 bases and 5 bases, there was a span of 10 bases. The full variable domain, with the rest looked up from reference TRBV9 and TRBJ2-3, is DSGVTQTPKHLITATGQRVTLRCSPRSGDLSVYWYQQSLDQGLQFLIQYYNGEERAKGNILERFSAQQFPDLHSELNLSSLELGDSALYFCASSVDGAKDTQYFGPGTRLTVL.

This clonotype has more than one count but fewer than ten. V is TRBV4-1 and J is TRBJ2-3; 12 bases are a match to TRBD2. Germline values: CDR1 MGHRA, CDR2 YSYEKL. The junction had 8 bases not matched to a gene; V was cut back by 3 bases and J by 7 bases. The CDR3 contains 16 residues. Here the CDR3 reads CASSHLLAGGPNTQYF. DNA of the CDR3: TGCGCCAGCAGCCACTTACTAGCGGGGGGTCCGAATACGCAGTATTTT.

This clonotype was detected many times. The chain joins TRBV6-1 to TRBJ2-1; 11 bases are a match to TRBD2. Trimming cost V 6 bases and J 8 bases; bases outside gene matches: 9. The CDR3 covers 15 residues. The germline CDR1 and CDR2 sequences are MNHNS and SASEGT. The CDR3 sequence is CASSLLAGGIDEQFF. DNA of the CDR3: TGTGCCAGCAGCCTATTAGCGGGGGGGATCGATGAGCAGTTCTTC.

This clonotype was counted only a few times. The chain uses TRBV3-1 and TRBJ1-5; no definite D call. The V gene's germline CDR1 is LGHDT and CDR2 YNNKEL (reference sequence). Trimming removed 1 base from V and 5 bases from J, with 6 bases in between. The CDR3 runs to 13 residues. The CDR3 reads CASSQGLYQPQHF. Here the CDR3 DNA reads TGTGCCAGCAGCCAAGGATTGTATCAGCCCCAGCATTTT.

This clonotype was counted only a few times. This chain connects TRBV12-3 or TRBV12-4 to TRBJ2-5; 8 nucleotides line up with TRBD1. The CDR3 sequence is 14 residues long. Trimming took 4 bases from V and 8 from J; bases not matched to a gene: 9. The CDR3 DNA is TGTGCCAGCAGTTCGGATGGGACAGGTGGCACCCAGTACTTC. Translation gives CASSSDGTGGTQYF.

The chain links TRBV29-1 to TRBJ1-1, with D unclear. CDR3 length: 11 amino acids. Germline CDR1 is SQVTM and CDR2 is ANQGSEA. Trimming left V 4 bases short and J 2 bases short, with 5 bases between. This CDR3 is CSVAINTEAFF. The CDR3 nucleotides are TGCAGCGTTGCTATTAACACTGAAGCTTTCTTT.

As DNA, the CDR3 is TGTGCCAGCAGCCCCCAGCAGGGTTGGTCCACTGAAGCTTTCTTT. Its protein is CASSPQQGWSTEAFF. This rearrangement joins TRBV7-2 to TRBJ1-1; D perhaps matches TRBD1 (5 bases). Trimming left V 5 bases short and J 4 bases short, with 17 bases between. The CDR3 runs to 15 residues. Germline loops: CDR1 SGHTA, CDR2 FQGNSA.

The chain recombines TRBV6-6 with TRBJ2-7; TRBD1 matches at 7 bases. The CDR3 totals 13 residues. V was clipped by 10 bases and J by 2 bases; unmatched bases: 8. Germline CDR1 MNHNY, CDR2 SVGAGI (reference sequence). The CDR3 loop is CATGGTETYEQYV. The DNA for the CDR3 is TGTGCCACCGGTGGGACAGAAACCTACGAGCAGTACGTC.